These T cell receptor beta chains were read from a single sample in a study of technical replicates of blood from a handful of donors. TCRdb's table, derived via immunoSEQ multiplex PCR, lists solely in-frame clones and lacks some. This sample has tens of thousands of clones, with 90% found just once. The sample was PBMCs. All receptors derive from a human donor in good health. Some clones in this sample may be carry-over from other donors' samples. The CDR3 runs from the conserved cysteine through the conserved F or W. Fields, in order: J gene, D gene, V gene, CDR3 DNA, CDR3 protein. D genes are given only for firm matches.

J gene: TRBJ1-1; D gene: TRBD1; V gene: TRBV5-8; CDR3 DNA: TGTGCCAGCGAACTCTTAGGACAGGGTGGGACTGAAGCTTTCTTT; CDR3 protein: CASELLGQGGTEAFF
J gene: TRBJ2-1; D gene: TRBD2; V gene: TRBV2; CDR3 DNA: TGTGCCAGCAGTGAGCGGACTAGCGGGAGGGCGGGTGAGCAGTTCTTC; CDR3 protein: CASSERTSGRAGEQFF
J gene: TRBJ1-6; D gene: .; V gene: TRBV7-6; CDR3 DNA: TGTGCCAGCAGCTTAACCAGGCTATCACCCCTCCACTTT; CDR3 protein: CASSLTRLSPLHF
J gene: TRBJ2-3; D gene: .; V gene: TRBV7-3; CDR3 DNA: TGTGCCAGCAGCTTAAGTGAACAGAGCACAGATACGCAGTATTTT; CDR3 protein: CASSLSEQSTDTQYF
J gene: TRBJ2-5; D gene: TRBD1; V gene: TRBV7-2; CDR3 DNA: TGTGCCAGCAGACGAGCAGGGGGCGGGGAGACCCAGTACTTC; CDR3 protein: CASRRAGGGETQYF
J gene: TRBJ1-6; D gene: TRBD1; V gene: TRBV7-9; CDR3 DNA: TGTGCCAGCAGCTTAGAGGGACAGGGGGCCCCACCCCTCCACTTT; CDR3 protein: CASSLEGQGAPPLHF
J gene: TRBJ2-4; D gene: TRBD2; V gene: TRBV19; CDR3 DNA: TGTGCCAGTAGTATAGAGACTAGCGGGGGGGCCTTCGCCAAAAACATTCAGTACTTC; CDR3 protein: CASSIETSGGAFAKNIQYF
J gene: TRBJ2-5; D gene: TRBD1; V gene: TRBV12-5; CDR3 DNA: TGTGCTAGCGTACAGGGGGCAGGGGAGACCCAGTACTTC; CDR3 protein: CASVQGAGETQYF
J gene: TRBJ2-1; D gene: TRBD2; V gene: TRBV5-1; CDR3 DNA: TGCGCCAGCAGCTTGGCCGTCTTAGCGGGTTTTTCCTACAATGAGCAGTTCTTC; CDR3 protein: CASSLAVLAGFSYNEQFF
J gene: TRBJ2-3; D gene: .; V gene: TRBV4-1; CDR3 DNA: TGCGCCAGCAACGATCCTTATACTAGCACAGATACGCAGTATTTT; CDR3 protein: CASNDPYTSTDTQYF
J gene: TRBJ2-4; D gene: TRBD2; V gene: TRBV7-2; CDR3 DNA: TGTGCCAGCAGCTTAGTGGTGTCTAGCGGGGGGATAAACATTCAGTACTTC; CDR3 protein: CASSLVVSSGGINIQYF
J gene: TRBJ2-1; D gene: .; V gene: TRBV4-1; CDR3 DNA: TGCGCCAGCAGCCAAGACAGGGGCCTATACAATGAGCAGTTCTTC; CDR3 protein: CASSQDRGLYNEQFF
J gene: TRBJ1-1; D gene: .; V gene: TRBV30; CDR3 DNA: TGTGCCTGGAGTAATACAGGGAGCACTGAAGCTTTCTTT; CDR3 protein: CAWSNTGSTEAFF
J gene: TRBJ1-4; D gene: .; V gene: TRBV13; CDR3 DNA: TGTGCCAGCAGCCACCGGGACATATTAGGGGCACTAAATGAAAAACTGTTTTTT; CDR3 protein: CASSHRDILGALNEKLFF
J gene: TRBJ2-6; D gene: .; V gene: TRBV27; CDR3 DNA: TGTGCCAGCAGTTATACAGCAGTCCTCTCTGGGGCCAACGTCCTGACTTTC; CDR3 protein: CASSYTAVLSGANVLTF
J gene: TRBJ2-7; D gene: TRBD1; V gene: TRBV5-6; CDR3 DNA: TGTGCCAGCAGCCCCTTCCAGGGGGCTTCATACGAGCAGTACTTC; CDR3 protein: CASSPFQGASYEQYF
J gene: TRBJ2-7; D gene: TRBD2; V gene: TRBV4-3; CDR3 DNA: TGCGCCAGCAGCCAAGAGGGACTAGGGGGCTACGAGCAGTACTTC; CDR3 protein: CASSQEGLGGYEQYF
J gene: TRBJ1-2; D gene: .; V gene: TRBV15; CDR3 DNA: TGTGCCACCAGCAGTACGGCAGGGGTCGATGGCTACACCTTC; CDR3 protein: CATSSTAGVDGYTF
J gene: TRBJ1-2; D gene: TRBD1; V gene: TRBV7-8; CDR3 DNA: TGTGCCAGCAGCCTTTGGGACAGAGGGGGCTACACCTTC; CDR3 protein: CASSLWDRGGYTF
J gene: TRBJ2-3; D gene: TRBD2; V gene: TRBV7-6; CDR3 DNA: TGTGCCAGCAGCCGCGGGGCTTCTAGCGGGAGTATAGATACGCAGTATTTT; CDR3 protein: CASSRGASSGSIDTQYF
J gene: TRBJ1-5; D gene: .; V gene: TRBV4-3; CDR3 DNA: TGCGCCAGCAGCCAAGATTGGCCCGGGGGAGACAATCAGCCCCAGCATTTT; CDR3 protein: CASSQDWPGGDNQPQHF